This T cell receptor (beta chain) was identified in a study of tumor-infiltrating lymphocytes in primary liver carcinoma. Findings and limits, study-wide: Between tumor regions, pairs overlapped more than tumor-adjacent and tumor-blood pairs did.

The input was about 500 ng total RNA; TCR beta cDNA was made from it with a constant-region primer. It was through three nested multiplex PCR rounds of slightly modified ARM-PCR that TCR beta libraries arose. The opening two PCR rounds, about 10 cycles each, paired TRBV1-TRBV30 forward primers with a C-beta reverse primer. TCRdb re-derived calls from the multiplex PCR reads in MiXCR, one entry per CDR3 protein. The repertoire holds roughly 80,000 distinct CDR3 sequences, with 69% as singletons. Comments on this clonotype: Its antigen is unidentified. Sequence at one end of the junction differs from germline and may be a read error.

The CDR3 is 13 residues long. Germline CDR1 SGHAT, CDR2 FQNNGV. Both RNA and DNA were isolated together from about 20-30 mg of bulk tissue that had not been sorted. Patients were treatment-naive with chronic HBV infection. The rearrangement links TRBV11-2 to TRBJ2-7, with 8 bases fitting TRBD1. The TCR originated in a man aged 35 to 55 with primary liver carcinoma and hepatitis B virus infection. Sequenced sample: tumor-adjacent normal liver tissue. The chain's CDR3 is CVSNYRGSYEQYF. CDR3 DNA sequence: TGTGTCAGCAACTACAGGGGGTCCTACGAGCAATACTTC.